Each of the 27 T cell receptor beta chains below was sequenced from the same sample in a study of multiple sclerosis patients with progressive multifocal leukoencephalopathy. Specified time point: before natalizumab initiation. Profiled with immunoSEQ multiplex PCR; TCRdb holds only in-frame clones, not every one. The sample has roughly 30,000 clones; approximately 91% are singletons. The sequenced sample was PBMCs. The receptors here all came from a human donor with multiple sclerosis.

This sequence joins TRBV7-8 and TRBJ2-3, with TRBD2 identical over 11 bases. There are 18 residues in the CDR3. With 1 base clipped from V and 1 base from J, the junction kept 7 bases outside the gene matches. CDR1 SGHVS and CDR2 FQNEAQ come from the germline V gene. The CDR3 DNA follows: TGTGCCAGCAGCTTAGGATCCCTAGCGGGAGGTGGCACAGATACGCAGTATTTT. This gives the protein CASSLGSLAGGGTDTQYF.

This chain joins TRBV9 and TRBJ1-1; 7 bases match TRBD1. Looked up from germline, CDR1 is SGDLS and CDR2 is YYNGEE. Losses at the gene ends were 0 bases for V and 6 bases for J; bases not matched to a gene: 8. This CDR3 region has 15 residues. The CDR3 bases are TGTGCCAGCAGCGTAGACGCAGGGGGTCCCGCTGAAGCTTTCTTT. Its protein is CASSVDAGGPAEAFF.

The rearrangement uses TRBV29-1 and TRBJ2-7, with a possible D match to TRBD1 (5 bases). Deletions cut 4 bases from V and 2 bases from J, with 18 bases between. The germline V gene has CDR1 SQVTM and CDR2 ANQGSEA. The CDR3 loop spans 15 amino acids. The CDR3 DNA sequence: TGCAGCGTTGTGGGCAGGGAAGGCCTGACCTACGAGCAGTACTTC. This encodes CSVVGREGLTYEQYF.

V is TRBV10-3 and J is TRBJ1-2; TRBD1 agrees at 9 bases. V lost 5 bases, J lost 1 base, and 8 bases stayed unmatched. CDR3 length: 16 residues. The germline gives CDR1 ENHRY, CDR2 SYGVKD. CDR3 nucleotide sequence: TGTGCCATCAGTAGTTTGGGGACAGGGAATAACTATGGCTACACCTTC. This gives the protein CAISSLGTGNNYGYTF.

This clone appeared once. The rearrangement joins TRBV4-1 to TRBJ1-6; no reliable D call. Germline CDR1 is MGHRA and CDR2 is YSYEKL. This CDR3 contains 15 residues. The V end lost 1 base, the J end lost 4 bases, and 8 bases lay between the germline ends. The CDR3 spells CASSQGSSYNSPLHF. CDR3 in DNA: TGCGCCAGCAGCCAAGGATCTAGTTATAATTCACCCCTCCACTTT.

The J gene is TRBJ1-2, the V gene TRBV5-4; no clear D gene. Germline CDR1 and CDR2: SGHNT and YYREEE (reference sequence). Deletions cut 4 bases from V and 4 bases from J, with 14 bases between. This CDR3 is built from 14 residues. In DNA form, the CDR3 reads TGTGCCAGCAGCCGCCCCGGGGAAGCCTATGGCTACACCTTC. Encoded protein: CASSRPGEAYGYTF.

V usage is TRBV19 and J usage is TRBJ2-7; 13 bases match TRBD2. From germline, CDR1 is LNHDA and CDR2 SQIVND (reference sequence). V dropped 4 bases and J dropped 2; count of bases not matched to a gene: 14. CDR3 size: 19 residues. The DNA for the CDR3 is TGTGCCAGTAGTACCCCCCCCCGACTAGCGGGAGGCCCGCCCTACGAGCAGTACTTC. This codes for CASSTPPRLAGGPPYEQYF. Supplemented by reference TRBV19 and TRBJ2-7, the full variable domain reads DGGITQSPKYLFRKEGQNVTLSCEQNLNHDAMYWYRQDPGQGLRLIYYSQIVNDFQKGDIAEGYSVSREKKESFPLTVTSAQKNPTAFYLCASSTPPRLAGGPPYEQYFGPGTRLTVT.

V usage is TRBV4-3 and J usage is TRBJ1-2; no clear D gene. The CDR3 spans 15 residues. Germline V lookup: CDR1 LGHNA, CDR2 YSLEER. The V gene lost 0 bases and the J gene lost 4 bases, with 12 bases spanning the gap. CDR3 sequence reads: CASSQDRGDGYGYTF. The CDR3 nucleotides are TGCGCCAGCAGCCAAGATAGAGGAGATGGCTATGGCTACACCTTC.

Note on this clone: Germline and junction disagree at one end, which may indicate a read error. The chain links TRBV5-6 to TRBJ2-5; 9 bases are a match to TRBD1. The germline gives CDR1 SGHDT, CDR2 YYEEEE. The CDR3 is 12 amino acids. Here the CDR3 DNA reads TGTGCCAGCAGACAGCAGGACAGGGGCTTTGACTTC. Protein product: CASRQQDRGFDF.

This rearrangement joins TRBV9 to TRBJ2-3; TRBD2 matches at 7 bases. The CDR3 spans 17 residues. CDR1 SGDLS and CDR2 YYNGEE come from the germline V gene. The trim removed 0 bases at V and 3 bases at J, leaving 10 bases unmatched. This CDR3 is CASSVGGGRDRTDTQYF. The CDR3 DNA reads TGTGCCAGCAGCGTAGGAGGAGGGAGGGATCGGACAGATACGCAGTATTTT.

The rearrangement uses TRBV5-4 and TRBJ2-1, with 8 bases aligning to TRBD2. The CDR3 covers 15 residues. With V trimmed by 4 bases and J by 6 bases, 9 bases remained unmatched. Germline V gene data show CDR1 as SGHNT and CDR2 as YYREEE (reference sequence). The CDR3 nucleotides read TGTGCCAGCAGCCCCCCGGGACTAGGGTCCAATGAGCAGTTCTTC. Translated: CASSPPGLGSNEQFF.

The chain joins TRBV19 to TRBJ1-1, with TRBD1 as a possible D gene (6 bases). Per germline, CDR1 LNHDA and CDR2 SQIVND (reference sequence). The germline V and J ends were trimmed by 3 bases and 8 bases, with 16 bases remaining between them. The CDR3 has 14 amino acids. This chain's CDR3 is CASSIPGQIPEAFF. The CDR3 coding sequence is TGTGCCAGTAGTATCCCCGGACAGATCCCCGAAGCTTTCTTT.

The rearrangement uses TRBV4-3 and TRBJ2-2, with D hard to call. The V gene lost 0 bases and the J gene lost 4 bases, with 9 bases spanning the gap. The CDR3 contains 15 residues. Germline V gene sequence: CDR1 LGHNA, CDR2 YSLEER. The CDR3 region has the DNA TGCGCCAGCAGCCAAGATCGCTGGGGCACCGGGGAGCTGTTTTTT. It codes for CASSQDRWGTGELFF.

This clone occurred a few times. The genes are TRBV5-8 and TRBJ1-5; D gene ambiguous. CDR3 length: 12 residues. From germline, CDR1 is SGHTS and CDR2 YDEGEE. V was pared by 4 bases and J by 7 bases, with 9 bases between. CDR3 DNA sequence: TGTGCCAGCAGCAATAGAAGACAGCCCCAGCATTTT. Protein sequence: CASSNRRQPQHF.

This clone came up once. The rearrangement joins TRBV7-3 to TRBJ2-1; D possibly matches TRBD1 or TRBD2 (5 bases each). The CDR3 is 13 amino acids. The V end lost 2 bases, the J end lost 16 bases, and 18 bases lay between the germline ends. Germline V gene sequence: CDR1 SGHTA, CDR2 FQGTGA. DNA of the CDR3: TGTGCCAGCAGCTTAGGGGACGACCAGGGCGATTTCTTC. Protein sequence: CASSLGDDQGDFF.

Only a few counts were recorded for this clone. The chain joins TRBV29-1 to TRBJ2-1, with 13 positions matching TRBD2. The CDR3 consists of 15 residues. V lost 4 bases and J lost 8; bases outside the gene matches: 8. Germline-derived CDR1 and CDR2 are SQVTM and ANQGSEA. CDR3 coding DNA: TGCAGCGTTGCAGGGGGACTAGCGGGACGCGATGAGCAGTTCTTC. Its protein is CSVAGGLAGRDEQFF.

The chain employs TRBV13 and TRBJ1-2; a weak D match, TRBD1 (6 bases). This CDR3 is built from 15 residues. Germline CDR1 is PRHDT and CDR2 is FYEKMQ (reference sequence). V lost 2 bases and J lost 3, with 13 bases in between. The CDR3 region has the DNA TGTGCCAGCAGCTTAAGCGGGGGCGCGCACTATGGCTACACCTTC. It encodes CASSLSGGAHYGYTF.

The V and J genes are TRBV29-1 and TRBJ2-1; 9 bases agree with TRBD2. J lost 3 bases, V lost 3 bases, and 3 bases had no gene match. Germline CDR1 reads SQVTM; CDR2 reads ANQGSEA. This CDR3 spans 14 amino acids. The CDR3 region is CSVEGTSRYNEQFF. The CDR3 DNA reads TGCAGCGTTGAGGGGACTAGCCGCTACAATGAGCAGTTCTTC.

CDR3 residues: CASSLAQSTEAFF. CDR3 in DNA: TGTGCCAGCAGCTTAGCCCAGAGCACTGAAGCTTTCTTT. The rearrangement links TRBV7-9 to TRBJ1-1; D remains ambiguous. Germline CDR1 is SEHNR and CDR2 is FQNEAQ (reference sequence). The CDR3 has 13 amino acids. The V end lost 0 bases, the J end lost 4 bases, and 6 bases lay between the germline ends. The full variable domain, with the rest looked up from reference TRBV7-9 and TRBJ1-1, is DTGVSQNPRHKITKRGQNVTFRCDPISEHNRLYWYRQTLGQGPEFLTYFQNEAQLEKSRLLSDRFSAERPKGSFSTLEIQRTEQGDSAMYLCASSLAQSTEAFFGQGTRLTVV.

J is TRBJ1-5 and V is TRBV6-5, with TRBD1 identical over 9 bases. The CDR3 is 13 amino acids. Germline-derived CDR1 and CDR2 are MNHEY and SVGAGI. The V gene end was trimmed by 6 bases and the J gene end by 6 bases; junction bases not matched to a gene: 3. CDR3 loop: CASSRQGVQPQHF. The CDR3, as DNA: TGTGCCAGCAGCCGACAGGGGGTTCAGCCCCAGCATTTT.

Concerning this clone itself: The sample carries other DNA sequences with the same CDR3. V is TRBV4-1 and J is TRBJ2-1; 14 nucleotides match TRBD2. The CDR3 extends over 18 amino acids. Germline V lookup: CDR1 MGHRA, CDR2 YSYEKL. V was clipped by 3 bases and J by 7 bases; unmatched bases: 11. CDR3 region: CASSQVDMGLAGVNEQFF. The CDR3 DNA sequence: TGCGCCAGCAGCCAGGTTGATATGGGACTAGCGGGAGTAAATGAGCAGTTCTTC.

The chain employs TRBV7-2 and TRBJ2-7; the D is unclear. V lost 5 bases and J lost 2, with 7 bases in between. CDR1 and CDR2 from the germline V gene are SGHTA and FQGNSA. This CDR3 contains 12 residues. The CDR3 region has the DNA TGTGCCAGCAGCCATTCCCCCTACGAGCAGTACTTC. The encoded protein is CASSHSPYEQYF.

V gene TRBV25-1 combines with J gene TRBJ1-2, with D uncertain. This CDR3 comprises 15 residues. From germline, CDR1 is MGHDK and CDR2 SYGVNS. Trimming cost V 1 base and J 8 bases, with 17 bases left between them. CDR3 bases: TGTGCCAGCAGTGAATCGAGTAATGCAGGTTGGGGCTACACCTTC. The encoded protein is CASSESSNAGWGYTF.

This clone appeared once. V and J are TRBV6-1 and TRBJ1-1; weak D call: TRBD1 (5 bases). CDR3 length: 12 amino acids. From germline, CDR1 is MNHNS and CDR2 SASEGT. The V end was cut by 5 bases, the J end by 7 bases, with 11 bases between. CDR3 DNA: TGTGCCAGCAGTCTGGGACGGCGTGAAGCTTTCTTT. Protein: CASSLGRREAFF.

This rearrangement joins TRBV11-2 to TRBJ1-1, with D possibly matching TRBD1 (5 bases). Germline loops: CDR1 SGHAT, CDR2 FQNNGV. This CDR3 comprises 16 residues. V lost 1 base and J 4 bases, leaving 16 bases between the germline ends. CDR3 nucleotide sequence: TGTGCCAGCAGCTTAGGACTGATTGGGGGGGGCACTGAAGCTTTCTTT. It is translated as CASSLGLIGGGTEAFF. Using reference TRBV11-2 and TRBJ1-1 for the parts outside the CDR3, the full variable domain is EAGVAQSPRYKIIEKRQSVAFWCNPISGHATLYWYQQILGQGPKLLIQFQNNGVVDDSQLPKDRFSAERLKGVDSTLKIQPAKLEDSAVYLCASSLGLIGGGTEAFFGQGTRLTVV.

The gene calls are TRBV5-4 and TRBJ1-2; D remains ambiguous. V lost 2 bases and J lost 3, with 8 bases in between. The CDR3 contains 13 residues. The germline CDR1 and CDR2 sequences are SGHNT and YYREEE (reference sequence). CDR3: CASSLNPDYGYTF. CDR3 DNA sequence: TGTGCCAGCAGCTTAAACCCGGACTATGGCTACACCTTC.

This clone has only one observation. The V gene is TRBV25-1, the J gene TRBJ2-6; no reliable D call. V was cut by 6 bases and J by 2 bases, with 11 bases left in between. The CDR3 is made up of 15 amino acids. The germline CDR1 and CDR2 sequences are MGHDK and SYGVNS. The CDR3 DNA reads as TGTGCCAGCAGCGACATCGGTGCTGGGGCCAACGTCCTGACTTTC. Its protein product is CASSDIGAGANVLTF.